The TCR beta chain described here comes from a study of early T cells in non-severe SARS-CoV-2 infection listed by TCRdb under 2021. Study-level background: Bulk RNA from unsorted whole blood was used for TCR sequencing, so alpha and beta chains could not be paired. The research as a whole found: VDJdb matching was skewed toward anti-spike CD8 responses, so virus-specific expansions were likely underestimated and private and CD4 specificities were missed.

V lost 2 bases and J lost 7 bases; the stretch between them is 12 bases long. From the cysteine through the phenylalanine, the CDR3 covers 14 amino acids. Only the CDR3 part of the read is kept: 42 bases, read in frame from the first base. From a lookup of the germline V gene, CDR1 and CDR2 are SGHRS and YFSETQ. Libraries came from 5' RACE. Sequenced on a NextSeq 500. To correct for sequencing error and PCR bias, the TCR library protocol tagged individual cDNA molecules with unique molecular identifiers. Both TCR alpha and beta chains were sequenced, and tight co-correlation was observed between alpha and beta sequence abundances in each sample. On the authors' methods: Decombinator V4 was used to annotate the V gene, J gene and CDR3 of the TCR sequences. TCRs were defined as expanded if a significant change between any two time points was detected under a Poisson model with p below 0.0001. TCR abundances were normalised to the total number of TCRs sequenced per sample and were expressed as counts per million. MAIT TCRs were defined by TRAV1-2 paired with TRAJ12, TRAJ20 or TRAJ33, and iNKT TCRs by TRAV10 paired with TRAJ18. A search of VDJdb, accessed on 1 November 2021, was run for TCRs annotated to CMV, EBV and SARS-CoV-2, with TCRs annotated for multiple antigens excluded. TCRdb itself trimmed the public reads at Q25 with fastp, ran MiXCR and retained productive beta chains. Duplicate CDR3 protein sequences are folded into a single record with the most common DNA and genes. The V and J calls and clone size are TCRdb's, not the authors'. The sample has 70,000 to 85,000 distinct CDR3 sequences on record, approximately 12% of them singletons. 15% to 18% of the sample goes to the ten largest clones.

Set within a cohort of healthcare workers in London, UK, this nested case-control study involved weekly PCR testing of nasopharyngeal swabs along with blood sampling. Healthcare workers were enrolled in the week of the UK lockdown, from 23 to 31 March 2020, and were followed every week for up to roughly 16 weeks. The sample holds a few counts of this clonotype. Which antigen it targets is not known. Base qualities are not provided; no much larger clone lies one nucleotide away. The sequencing here drew on whole blood, taken at baseline. This TCR came from an adult who was a healthcare worker with PCR-confirmed SARS-CoV-2 infection or an uninfected control (not recorded which). The donor label of this sample is uncertain. The rearrangement combines TRBV5-1 with TRBJ1-4, with the D gene not confidently named. The DNA reads as follows: TGCGCCAGCAGCTTTACATCGATCGGTGAAAAACTGTTTTTT. Translated, this is CASSFTSIGEKLFF.